These 14 T cell receptor beta chains originate from one sample sequenced in a study of regulatory T cells in long-lasting Graves disease. According to the study, TCR beta libraries were built with iRepertoire HTBI primers and CDR3-region Arm-PCR. TCRdb processed the multiplex PCR reads anew with MiXCR; each CDR3 protein has one entry. The table lists about 400,000 distinct CDR3 sequences, about 20% of them singletons, with around 21% in the top ten. The sample's time point: persistent/refractory GD, antithyroid drugs over 5 years with positive TRAb. PBMCs provided the RNA from which the TCR library was made. The sequencing used peripheral blood mononuclear cells (PBMCs), collected when the disease was refractory, from a patient treated with antithyroid drugs. Receptors were obtained from a female donor with Graves disease.

This clonotype was detected a few times. The V call is TRBV5-5, the J call TRBJ2-2; D remains ambiguous. The CDR3 runs 15 residues. Germline CDR1 is SGHKS and CDR2 is YYEKEE (reference sequence). The ends were cut back, 3 bases at V and 4 bases at J, with 13 bases in the middle. The CDR3 bases are TGTGCCAGCAGCTCAGACTCACCCCGCACCGGGGAGCTGTTTTTT. As protein: CASSSDSPRTGELFF.

This sequence joins TRBV7-2 and TRBJ1-4; TRBD1 might be the D (6 bases). Germline V gene data show CDR1 as SGHTA and CDR2 as FQGNSA. The ends were cut back, 5 bases at V and 2 bases at J, with 21 bases in the middle. The CDR3 has 18 amino acids. In nucleotides, the CDR3 is TGTGCCAGCAGCGCTGGCACAGGGTACAGGACGACTAATGAAAAACTGTTTTTT. Protein: CASSAGTGYRTTNEKLFF.

The rearrangement uses TRBV20-1 and TRBJ1-5; 9 nucleotides match TRBD1. The V segment lost 1 base and the J segment 10 bases; nucleotides outside the gene matches: 17. The germline V gene encodes CDR1 DFQATT and CDR2 SNEGSKA (reference sequence). This CDR3 comprises 17 residues. CDR3 coding DNA: TGCAGTGCTAGAGGCTTTACACCGGGACAGGGACCGGTCCCCCAGCATTTT. Protein sequence: CSARGFTPGQGPVPQHF.

The table lists this clonotype with a few counts. The V gene is TRBV29-1, the J gene TRBJ1-1, with D unresolved. The length of the CDR3 is 14 residues. Deletions cut 7 bases from V and 6 bases from J, with 21 bases between. The germline V gene encodes CDR1 SQVTM and CDR2 ANQGSEA. The CDR3 loop reads CSGVPATLPPEAFF. DNA of the CDR3: TGCAGCGGAGTCCCGGCGACACTCCCTCCTGAAGCTTTCTTT.

The V call is TRBV5-1, the J call TRBJ2-3; no clear D gene. CDR1 is SGHRS, CDR2 YFSETQ, per germline. V lost 0 bases, J lost 6 bases, and 2 bases lay in between. The CDR3 loop spans 11 amino acids. CDR3 protein: CASSLDDTQYF. The CDR3 coding sequence is TGCGCCAGCAGCTTGGATGATACGCAGTATTTT.

This clonotype has more than one count but fewer than ten. The gene calls are TRBV18 and TRBJ2-5; D unclear. Trimming removed 2 bases from V and 1 base from J, with 11 bases in between. The CDR3 runs 15 residues. The germline gives CDR1 KGHSH, CDR2 LQKENI. The DNA for the CDR3 is TGTGCCAGCTCACCAGGGTCCAGCAGCCAAGAGACCCAGTACTTC. Its protein product is CASSPGSSSQETQYF.

The sample holds many counts of this clonotype. This chain joins TRBV6-1 and TRBJ2-7; maybe TRBD2 (6 bases). The CDR3 runs 14 residues. The V gene lost 4 bases and the J gene lost 4 bases, with 14 bases spanning the gap. Germline CDR1 is MNHNS and CDR2 is SASEGT. In nucleotides, the CDR3 is TGTGCCAGCAGTGGGCCGGGAGAGGGATACGAGCAGTACTTC. Residues: CASSGPGEGYEQYF.

This clonotype was observed many times. The chain is built from TRBV12-3 or TRBV12-4 and TRBJ2-5, with 7 bases matching TRBD2. The V gene end was trimmed by 4 bases and the J gene end by 1 base; junction bases not matched to a gene: 3. The CDR3 runs 14 residues. CDR3: CASSWGLTQETQYF. The DNA for the CDR3 is TGTGCCAGCAGTTGGGGACTAACCCAAGAGACCCAGTACTTC.

This clonotype was counted ten times or more. This chain links TRBV30 with TRBJ1-6; D is unclear. The V end was cut by 2 bases, the J end by 5 bases, with 4 bases between. The CDR3 is made up of 12 amino acids. Germline CDR1 and CDR2: GTSNPN and SVGIG (reference sequence). The CDR3 loop reads CAWSPDNSPLHF. DNA for the CDR3: TGTGCCTGGAGTCCAGATAATTCACCCCTCCACTTT.

This clonotype was observed a few times. The chain links TRBV3-1 to TRBJ2-5, with 9 bases that match TRBD1. Germline V gene data show CDR1 as LGHDT and CDR2 as YNNKEL (reference sequence). The CDR3 sequence is 17 residues long. J was trimmed by 5 bases and V by 0 bases; bases with no gene match: 10. The CDR3 DNA reads TGTGCCAGCAGCCAAGATCTTGGGACAGGGACGCGGGAGACCCAGTACTTC. Its translation is CASSQDLGTGTRETQYF.

The sample holds a few counts of this clonotype. As DNA, the CDR3 is TGTGCCAGCAGCTCTTTTACAGTTCTGTCTGGGGCCAACGTCCTGACTTTC. This encodes CASSSFTVLSGANVLTF. V and J are TRBV7-2 and TRBJ2-6, with D unclear. The V gene lost 4 bases and the J gene lost 1 base, with 14 bases spanning the gap. The CDR3 loop spans 17 amino acids. Germline values: CDR1 SGHTA, CDR2 FQGNSA.

This chain connects TRBV5-4 to TRBJ1-2, with 10 nucleotides matching TRBD1. Germline values: CDR1 SGHNT, CDR2 YYREEE (reference sequence). V lost 3 bases, J lost 5 bases, and 7 bases stayed unmatched. The CDR3 has 15 amino acids. The CDR3 region has the DNA TGTGCCAGCAGCTCTTGGACAGGGGGACGATATGGCTACACCTTC. Protein sequence: CASSSWTGGRYGYTF.

This clonotype was picked up a small number of times. The chain has TRBV7-2 and TRBJ1-1; a weak D match, TRBD1 (6 bases). Germline V lookup: CDR1 SGHTA, CDR2 FQGNSA. The CDR3 is 12 amino acids. V was cut by 4 bases and J by 10 bases, with 13 bases left in between. CDR3 nucleotide sequence: TGTGCCAGCAGCTCAATACAGGGTCCAGCTTTCTTT. Protein: CASSSIQGPAFF.

The chain carries TRBV24-1 and TRBJ1-1, with D tentatively TRBD1 (5 bases). CDR3 length equals 12 residues. Germline CDR1 is KGHDR and CDR2 is SFDVKD. V lost 7 bases and J 7 bases, leaving 12 bases between the germline ends. The CDR3 nucleotides are TGTGCCACCAGCGACTCTGGGGGTGAAGCTTTCTTT. Residues: CATSDSGGEAFF.